This entry describes one T cell receptor (beta chain). Its antigen is not yet known. The input lacks base qualities; no much larger clone sits a single base away. The data stem from a study of blood T cells in healthy people across ages (dated by TCRdb to the mid-2010s). About the study as a whole: Template switching captured roughly one uniquely barcoded TCR beta cDNA molecule per two T cells in model experiments. Using deep sequencing normalized with unique cDNA molecular identifiers, the study measured how TCR beta repertoire diversity changes with age. The donors were split into four age groups: young (average around 15 years), middle-aged (39), aged (more than 55) and long-lived (roughly 77). To avoid experimental bias, donors of different ages were distributed randomly across sequencing lanes. The study analyzed two additional independent replicas of 1 million unique cDNA reads from the same blood draw for two donors, one aged 18 to 30 and one aged 80 or older. Findings and caveats that apply to the study as a whole: Conclusive comparison of naive and antigen-experienced compartments was prevented by the profiling of bulk unsorted PBMCs. A strong correlation was found between observed TCR beta diversity and the percentage of naive T cells measured by flow cytometry. Observed TCR beta diversity per million T cells fell roughly linearly with age, and a significant reduction was already apparent by age roughly 40. Total diversity estimates from one million sequenced T cells were considered lower bounds and underestimates. The long-lived group showed more naive CD4+ T cells, fewer expanded clones and increased TCR diversity than the aged group, suggesting age selection. Because donor CMV infection status was unknown, age-related changes in expanded clonotypes were potentially confounded.

From a lookup of the germline V gene, CDR1 and CDR2 are MNHNS and SASEGT. From cysteine to phenylalanine, the CDR3 is 15 amino acids long. Only the CDR3 DNA stays, 45 bases, in frame from base 1. From V the trimming removes 6 bases and from J it removes 3 bases, while the gene matches leave 6 bases of the junction unaccounted for. Library creation used 5' RACE. The sequencer was an Illumina HiSeq 2500. The second PCR ran for about 7 to 11 cycles and used a J-beta primer mix along with a sample-barcoded 5' primer. A unique molecular identifier was introduced onto each TCR beta cDNA molecule by a template-switch 5' adaptor carrying 12 random nucleotides. Each sample yielded at least 3 million CDR3-containing paired-end reads. First-strand cDNA was synthesized from all RNA with the Mint cDNA synthesis kit, primed by a TRBC-specific oligonucleotide. Following uracil-DNA glycosylase treatment, all cDNA underwent a first 18-cycle PCR with the universal primers M1SS and BC2_uni_R. Per the authors' processing: For normalization, 1 million high-quality reads were randomly selected from each sample, with every read carrying a distinct molecular identifier. Instead of being binned into consensus sequences, reads with shared molecular identifiers were discarded. MiTCR, set to a Q25 quality threshold and the strictest error-elimination algorithm, was used for CDR3 identification, clonotype clustering and error correction. A nonparametric unseen species model with Euler transformation was used to estimate lower-bound total TCR beta diversity. Starting from the raw public reads, TCRdb applied fastp trimming at Q25, assembled clones with MiXCR and retained in-frame beta chains. Rows matching on CDR3 protein sequence are summarized as one entry with the most common DNA and genes. Clone size and V and J calls follow TCRdb, not the original study. The sample profile shows approximately 1.5 million distinct CDR3 sequences; roughly 32% of them were found once. 11% of the sample is taken by the ten largest.

The donors were 40 or so Caucasian individuals from Russia, aged roughly 6 to 90 years, who were systemically healthy. Each donor gave 8 to 10 milliliters of peripheral blood, drawn into EDTA-treated Vacutainer tubes. Ficoll-Paque density-gradient centrifugation was used to isolate PBMCs, with at least 7 million per sample. Total RNA was extracted from PBMCs with Trizol reagent, with at least 5 micrograms obtained per sample. For every donor, flow cytometry on a PBMC aliquot measured the percentage of naive CD45RAhigh/CD27high T cells. Sequenced sample: blood. The receptor chain draws on TRBV6-1 and TRBJ1-2, with TRBD1 identical over 11 junction bases. The TCR was taken from a woman aged 30 to 39 in good health. The DNA reads TGTGCCAGCAGGGGTGGACAGGGGGCGGACTATGGCTACACCTTC. This yields the protein CASRGGQGADYGYTF.